The clone carrying this T cell receptor beta chain was picked up a small number of times. The data were taken from a study of T-cell reconstitution after alpha-beta-depleted transplantation in children. The V gene lost 0 bases and the J gene lost 0 bases, with 10 bases spanning the gap. CDR3 length: 16 residues. Germline-derived CDR1 and CDR2 are MNHEY and SVGAGI. TCRbeta library construction was performed incorporating unique molecular identifiers. MiXCR, run by TCRdb on the PCR reads, gives a single entry per CDR3 protein. The repertoire holds roughly 110,000 distinct CDR3 sequences, with 10% as singletons.

Specimen: PBMCs, collected before TCRalphabeta/CD19-depleted stem cell transplant. V is TRBV6-5 and J is TRBJ2-3; the D gene is possibly TRBD2 (6 bases). The receptor's source is a boy aged 2 to 9 with acute lymphoblastic leukemia, due to receive a stem cell transplant. The CDR3: CASSYSGGTSTDTQYF. CDR3 nucleotide sequence: TGTGCCAGCAGTTACTCAGGCGGGACCAGCACAGATACGCAGTATTTT.